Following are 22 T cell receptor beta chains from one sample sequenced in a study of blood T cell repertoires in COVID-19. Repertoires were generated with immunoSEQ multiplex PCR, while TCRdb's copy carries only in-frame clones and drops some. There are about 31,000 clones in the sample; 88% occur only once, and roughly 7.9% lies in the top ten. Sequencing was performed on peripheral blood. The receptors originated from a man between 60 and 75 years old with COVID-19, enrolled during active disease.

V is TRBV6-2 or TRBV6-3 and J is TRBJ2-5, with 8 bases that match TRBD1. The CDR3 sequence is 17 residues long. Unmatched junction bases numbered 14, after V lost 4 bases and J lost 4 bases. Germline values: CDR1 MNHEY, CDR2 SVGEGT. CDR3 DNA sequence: TGTGCCAGCAGTTCCAGGGGGCGATCCGGCCCAAGAGAGACCCAGTACTTC. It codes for CASSSRGRSGPRETQYF.

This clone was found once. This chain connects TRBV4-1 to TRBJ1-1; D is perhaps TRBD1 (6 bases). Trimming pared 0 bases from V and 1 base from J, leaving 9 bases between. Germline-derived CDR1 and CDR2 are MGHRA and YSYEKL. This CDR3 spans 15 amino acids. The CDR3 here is CASSQDRTANTEAFF. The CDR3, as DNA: TGCGCCAGCAGCCAAGATCGGACAGCGAACACTGAAGCTTTCTTT.

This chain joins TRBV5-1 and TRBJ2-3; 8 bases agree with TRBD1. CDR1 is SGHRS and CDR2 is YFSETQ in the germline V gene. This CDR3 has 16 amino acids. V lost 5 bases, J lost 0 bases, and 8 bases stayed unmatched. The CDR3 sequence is CASSSFTGGSTDTQYF. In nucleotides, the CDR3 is TGCGCCAGCAGTTCATTTACAGGGGGGAGCACAGATACGCAGTATTTT.

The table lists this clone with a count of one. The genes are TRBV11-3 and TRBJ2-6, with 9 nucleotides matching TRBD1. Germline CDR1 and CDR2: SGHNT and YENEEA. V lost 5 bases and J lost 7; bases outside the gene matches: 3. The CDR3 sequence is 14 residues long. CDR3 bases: TGTGCCAGCAGCACGGACAGGGGAGCCAACGTCCTGACTTTC. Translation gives CASSTDRGANVLTF.

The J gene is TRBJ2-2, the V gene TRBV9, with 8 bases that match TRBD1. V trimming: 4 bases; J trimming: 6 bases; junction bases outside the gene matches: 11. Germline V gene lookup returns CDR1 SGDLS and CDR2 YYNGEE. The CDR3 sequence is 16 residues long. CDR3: CASSSEPSGGSGELFF. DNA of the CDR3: TGTGCCAGCAGCTCTGAACCGTCAGGGGGCTCCGGGGAGCTGTTTTTT.

In DNA form, the CDR3 reads TGTGCCAGCAGCCAGCCGGGACAGGCCGGTGATGAGCAGTTCTTC. Translated, it gives CASSQPGQAGDEQFF. The V and J genes are TRBV4-2 and TRBJ2-1, with 8 bases matching TRBD1. Germline loops: CDR1 LGHNA, CDR2 YNFKEQ. Trimming cost V 3 bases and J 8 bases; bases outside gene matches: 9. The CDR3 has 15 residues.

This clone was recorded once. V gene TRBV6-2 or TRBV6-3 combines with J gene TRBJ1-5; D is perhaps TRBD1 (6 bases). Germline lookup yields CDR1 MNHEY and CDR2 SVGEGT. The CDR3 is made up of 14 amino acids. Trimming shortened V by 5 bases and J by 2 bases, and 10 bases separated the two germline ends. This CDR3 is CASSRTVRNQPQHF. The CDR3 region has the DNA TGTGCCAGCAGTCGGACAGTCCGCAATCAGCCCCAGCATTTT.

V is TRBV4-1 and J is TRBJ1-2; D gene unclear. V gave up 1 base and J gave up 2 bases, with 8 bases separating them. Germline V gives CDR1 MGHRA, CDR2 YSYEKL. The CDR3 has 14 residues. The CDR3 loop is CASSQAGDNYGYTF. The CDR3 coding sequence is TGCGCCAGCAGCCAAGCGGGAGACAACTATGGCTACACCTTC.

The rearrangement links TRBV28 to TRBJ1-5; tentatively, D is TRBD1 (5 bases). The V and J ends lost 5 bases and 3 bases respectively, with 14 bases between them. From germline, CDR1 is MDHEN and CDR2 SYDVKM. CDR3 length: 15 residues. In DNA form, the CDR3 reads TGTGCCAGCAGTGTGACAGCACAGATCAATCAGCCCCAGCATTTT. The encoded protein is CASSVTAQINQPQHF.

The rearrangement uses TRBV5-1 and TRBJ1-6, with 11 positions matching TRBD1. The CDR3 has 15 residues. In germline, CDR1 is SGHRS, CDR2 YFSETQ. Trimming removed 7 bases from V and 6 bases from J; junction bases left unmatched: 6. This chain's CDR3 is CASGQGASTNSPLHF. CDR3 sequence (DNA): TGCGCCAGCGGACAGGGGGCCTCCACTAATTCACCCCTCCACTTT. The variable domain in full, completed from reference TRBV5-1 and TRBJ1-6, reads KAGVTQTPRYLIKTRGQQVTLSCSPISGHRSVSWYQQTPGQGLQFLFEYFSETQRNKGNFPGRFSGRQFSNSRSEMNVSTLELGDSALYLCASGQGASTNSPLHFGNGTRLTVT.

CDR3 DNA: TGTGCCAGCAGCCAACAGGGGAACACTGAAGCTTTCTTT. Protein product: CASSQQGNTEAFF. The genes are TRBV6-2 or TRBV6-3 and TRBJ1-1; D is perhaps TRBD1 (6 bases). From germline, CDR1 is MNHEY and CDR2 SVGEGT. The length of the CDR3 is 13 residues. With 6 bases removed from V and 1 base from J, the gap between germline ends came to 9 bases.

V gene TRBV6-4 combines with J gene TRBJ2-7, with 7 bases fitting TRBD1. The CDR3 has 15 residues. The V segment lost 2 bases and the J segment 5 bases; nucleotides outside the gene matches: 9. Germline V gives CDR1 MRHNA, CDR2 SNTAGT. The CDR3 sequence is CASSDQGTEGNEQYF. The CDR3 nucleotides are TGTGCCAGCAGTGACCAGGGGACAGAAGGAAACGAGCAGTACTTC.

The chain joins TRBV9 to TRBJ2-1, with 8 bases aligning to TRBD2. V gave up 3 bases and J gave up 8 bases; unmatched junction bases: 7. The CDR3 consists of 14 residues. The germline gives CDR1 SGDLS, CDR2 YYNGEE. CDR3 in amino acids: CASSGAGAVYEQFF. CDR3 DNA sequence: TGTGCCAGCAGCGGAGCGGGAGCGGTATATGAGCAGTTCTTC.

CDR3 bases: TGTGCCAGCAGTGACACAGGGAGAAACACCATATATTTT. The encoded protein is CASSDTGRNTIYF. The chain couples TRBV6-1 to TRBJ1-3; the D gene is possibly TRBD1 (6 bases). Germline V gene lookup returns CDR1 MNHNS and CDR2 SASEGT. The CDR3 contains 13 residues. The V end was cut by 3 bases, the J end by 5 bases, with 8 bases between.

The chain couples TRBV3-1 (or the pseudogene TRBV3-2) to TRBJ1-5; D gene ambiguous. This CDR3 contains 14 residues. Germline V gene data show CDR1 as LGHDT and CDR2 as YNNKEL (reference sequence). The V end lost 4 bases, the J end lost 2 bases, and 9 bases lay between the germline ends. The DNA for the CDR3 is TGTGCCAGCAGCCGGACTGGAGGCAATCAGCCCCAGCATTTT. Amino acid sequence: CASSRTGGNQPQHF.

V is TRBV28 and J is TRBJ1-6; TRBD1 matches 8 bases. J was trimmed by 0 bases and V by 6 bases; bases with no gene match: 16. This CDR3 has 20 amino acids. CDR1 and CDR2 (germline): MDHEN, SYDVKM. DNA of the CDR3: TGTGCCAGCAGCTACCGGACAGGGATATCCAAGAGCTCCTATAATTCACCCCTCCACTTT. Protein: CASSYRTGISKSSYNSPLHF.

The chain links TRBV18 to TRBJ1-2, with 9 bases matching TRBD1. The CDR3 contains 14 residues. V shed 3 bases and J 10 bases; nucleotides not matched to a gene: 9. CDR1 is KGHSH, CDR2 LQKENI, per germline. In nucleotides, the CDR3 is TGTGCCAGCTCACCTCGGGACAGGGAATCGGTCTACACCTTC. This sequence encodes CASSPRDRESVYTF. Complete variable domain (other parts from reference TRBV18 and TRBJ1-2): NAGVMQNPRHLVRRRGQEARLRCSPMKGHSHVYWYRQLPEEGLKFMVYLQKENIIDESGMPKERFSAEFPKEGPSILRIQQVVRGDSAAYFCASSPRDRESVYTFGSGTRLTVV.

Here the CDR3 reads CASIEPSSYEQYF. CDR3 DNA sequence: TGTGCCAGCATTGAACCCAGCTCCTACGAGCAGTACTTC. This chain links TRBV28 with TRBJ2-7; unclear D gene. This CDR3 region has 13 residues. Germline assignment: CDR1 MDHEN and CDR2 SYDVKM. Trimming took 7 bases from V and 0 from J, leaving 10 bases between them.

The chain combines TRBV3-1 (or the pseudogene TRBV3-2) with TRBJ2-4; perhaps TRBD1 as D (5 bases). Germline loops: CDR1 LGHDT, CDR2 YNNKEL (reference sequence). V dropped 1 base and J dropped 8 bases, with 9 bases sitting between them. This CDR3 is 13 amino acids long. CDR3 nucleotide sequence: TGTGCCAGCAGCCAAGCCACAGGCGACATTCAGTACTTC. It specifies CASSQATGDIQYF.

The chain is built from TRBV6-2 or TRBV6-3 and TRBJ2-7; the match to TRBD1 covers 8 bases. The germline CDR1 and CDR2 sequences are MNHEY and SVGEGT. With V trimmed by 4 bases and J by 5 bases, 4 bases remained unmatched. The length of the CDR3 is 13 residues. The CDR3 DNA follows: TGTGCCAGCAGTTCGAACAGGGGGAACGAGCAGTACTTC. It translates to CASSSNRGNEQYF.

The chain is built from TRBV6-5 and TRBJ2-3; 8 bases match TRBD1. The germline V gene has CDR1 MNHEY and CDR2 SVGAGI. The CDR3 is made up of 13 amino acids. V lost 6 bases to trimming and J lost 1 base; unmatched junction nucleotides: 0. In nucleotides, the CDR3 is TGTGCCAGCAGGGACAGGGGCACAGATACGCAGTATTTT. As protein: CASRDRGTDTQYF.

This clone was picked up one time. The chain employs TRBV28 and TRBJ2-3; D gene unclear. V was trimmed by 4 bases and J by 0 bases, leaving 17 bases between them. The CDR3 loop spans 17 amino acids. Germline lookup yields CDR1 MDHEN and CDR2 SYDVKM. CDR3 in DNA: TGTGCCAGCAGTTACAGCAAACGCGACACTAGCACAGATACGCAGTATTTT. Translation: CASSYSKRDTSTDTQYF.